This TCR beta chain was observed in a study of CD8+ T cells in alopecia areata. Study-level results: Tofacitinib delivered significant drops in scalp clonality and in expanded CD8+ clones among the top 100. Higher clonality was seen in lesional scalp than in normal scalp, especially in alopecia totalis/universalis.

In germline, CDR1 is LGHNA, CDR2 YNFKEQ. With 4 bases removed from V and 5 bases from J, the gap between germline ends came to 17 bases. The CDR3 runs to 15 residues. Stated treatment: oral pan-JAK inhibitor, 5-10 mg twice daily. Comments on this clone: Its antigen remains unknown.

Sequencing used cDNA as its template, made by extracting RNA and reverse transcribing it. Here immunoSEQ multiplex PCR was the method, and the copy in TCRdb shows in-frame clones only, minus some. The sample shows about 140,000 clones, roughly 80% of them seen only once. The chain is built from TRBV4-2 and TRBJ1-2; tentative D call: TRBD1 (5 bases). Material: CD8+ T cells sorted from blood, obtained at week 4, from a patient treated with tofacitinib. The source of this sequence is a human donor with alopecia areata. The CDR3 region has the DNA TGTGCCAGCAGCCCTTCCGGGGCTTTCGATTATGGCTACACCTTC. Its translation is CASSPSGAFDYGYTF.